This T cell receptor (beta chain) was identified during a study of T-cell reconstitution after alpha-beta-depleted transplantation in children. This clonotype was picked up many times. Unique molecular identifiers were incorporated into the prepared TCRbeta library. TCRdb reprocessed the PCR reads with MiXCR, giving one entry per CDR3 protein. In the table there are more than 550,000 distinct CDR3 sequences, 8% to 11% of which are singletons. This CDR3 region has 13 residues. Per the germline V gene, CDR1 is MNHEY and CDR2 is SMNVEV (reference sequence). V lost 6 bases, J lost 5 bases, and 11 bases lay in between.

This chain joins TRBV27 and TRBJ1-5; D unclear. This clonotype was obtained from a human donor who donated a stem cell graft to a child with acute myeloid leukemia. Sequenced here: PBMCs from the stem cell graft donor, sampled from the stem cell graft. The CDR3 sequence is CASSHEPDQPQHF. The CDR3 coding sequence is TGTGCCAGCAGCCACGAACCGGATCAGCCCCAGCATTTT.